This TCR beta chain was sequenced during a study of cytomegalovirus exposure and HLA in healthy donors. Study background: Of the donors genotyped, 300 to 500 in all, about 82% fell in the Caucasian-associated ancestry cluster.

PCR was performed using 60 Vbeta and 13 Jbeta primers. Clones were read by immunoSEQ multiplex PCR, and TCRdb kept only the in-frame ones, dropping some. The data show around 180,000 clones, over 80% seen once. This clone was seen more than once but under ten times. Trimming shortened V by 0 bases and J by 0 bases, and 9 bases separated the two germline ends. The V gene's germline CDR1 is LNHDA and CDR2 SQIVND (reference sequence). CDR3 length: 16 residues. Sequenced: PBMCs. The sequence came from a boy aged 2 to 10 in good health and CMV-seronegative. V and J are TRBV19 and TRBJ1-5; maybe TRBD1 (5 bases). CDR3: CASSIEGGYSNQPQHF. As DNA, the CDR3 is TGTGCCAGTAGTATAGAGGGGGGATATAGCAATCAGCCCCAGCATTTT.